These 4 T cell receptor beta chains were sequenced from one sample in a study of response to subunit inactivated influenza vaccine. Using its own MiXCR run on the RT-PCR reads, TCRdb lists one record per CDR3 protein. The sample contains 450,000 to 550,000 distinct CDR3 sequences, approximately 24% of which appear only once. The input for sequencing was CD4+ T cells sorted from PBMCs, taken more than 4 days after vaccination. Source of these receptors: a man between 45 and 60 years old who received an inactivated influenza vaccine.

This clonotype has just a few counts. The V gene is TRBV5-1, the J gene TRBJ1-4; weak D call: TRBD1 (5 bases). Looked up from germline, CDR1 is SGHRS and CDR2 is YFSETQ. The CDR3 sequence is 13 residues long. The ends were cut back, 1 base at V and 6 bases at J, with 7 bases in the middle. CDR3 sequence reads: CASSLRGDEKLFF. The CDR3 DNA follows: TGCGCCAGCAGCTTGCGGGGGGATGAAAAACTGTTTTTT.

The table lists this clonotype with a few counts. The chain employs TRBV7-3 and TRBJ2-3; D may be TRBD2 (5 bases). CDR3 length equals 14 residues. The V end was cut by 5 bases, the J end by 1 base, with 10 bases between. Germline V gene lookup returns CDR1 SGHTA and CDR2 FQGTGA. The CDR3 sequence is CASSTRARTDTQYF. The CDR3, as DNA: TGTGCCAGCAGCACGAGGGCCCGCACAGATACGCAGTATTTT.

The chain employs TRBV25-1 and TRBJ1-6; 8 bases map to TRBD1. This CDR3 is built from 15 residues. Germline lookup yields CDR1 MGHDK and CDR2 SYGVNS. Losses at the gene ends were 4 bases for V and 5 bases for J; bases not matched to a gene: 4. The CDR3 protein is CASSGPGGNNSPLHF. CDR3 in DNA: TGTGCCAGCAGTGGTCCAGGGGGCAATAATTCACCCCTCCACTTT.

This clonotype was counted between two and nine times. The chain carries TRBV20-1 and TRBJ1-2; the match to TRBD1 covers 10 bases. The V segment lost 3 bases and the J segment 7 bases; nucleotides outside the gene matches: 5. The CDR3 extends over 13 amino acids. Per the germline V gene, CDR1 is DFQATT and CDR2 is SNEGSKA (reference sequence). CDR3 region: CSASRGQGFGYTF. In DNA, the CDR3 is TGCAGTGCTAGCCGGGGACAGGGGTTTGGCTACACCTTC.